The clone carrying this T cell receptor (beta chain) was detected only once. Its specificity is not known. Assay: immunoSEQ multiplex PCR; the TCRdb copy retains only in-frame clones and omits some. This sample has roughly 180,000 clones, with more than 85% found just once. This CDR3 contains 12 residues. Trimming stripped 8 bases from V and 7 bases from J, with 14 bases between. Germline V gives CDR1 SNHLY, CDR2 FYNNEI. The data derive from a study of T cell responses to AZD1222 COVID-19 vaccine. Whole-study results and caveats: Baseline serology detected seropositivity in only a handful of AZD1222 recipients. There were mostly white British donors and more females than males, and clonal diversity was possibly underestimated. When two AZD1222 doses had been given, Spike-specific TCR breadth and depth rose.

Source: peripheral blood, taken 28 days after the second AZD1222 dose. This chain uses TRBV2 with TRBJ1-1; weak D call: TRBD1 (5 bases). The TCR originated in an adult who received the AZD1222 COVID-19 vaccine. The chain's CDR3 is CASPGVQGEAFF. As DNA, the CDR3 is TGTGCCAGCCCAGGCGTGCAGGGTGAAGCTTTCTTT.